This T cell receptor (beta chain) was identified during a study of blood T cell repertoires in COVID-19 (TCRdb year 2020). As for the study more broadly: Collaborator samples came from the United States, Italy and Spain and covered acute and convalescent phases of COVID-19. Subjects who had been exposed to COVID-19, were actively infected with it, or had recovered from it provided the deeply sampled blood TCRbeta repertoires that made up the dataset. The repertoires were released in a freely available public database meant as a resource for research on the immune response to SARS-CoV-2. Samples came from the ongoing ImmuneRACE study (first 160 participants) plus 1,254 subjects from 6 global collaborators. The prospective study material was composed of cDNA or gDNA derived from T cells, B-cell-depleted T cells, or PBMCs. HLA class I and class II types, where available, came from metadata supplied by the sample provider rather than from assay-based typing. A de-identified subject ID, COVID-19 status, age in years and sex were almost always included in the sample metadata.

A few counts support this clone. Its antigen remains unidentified. Base quality data are lacking; no much larger clone is found one base away. Whole blood was collected in K2EDTA tubes by collaborating institutions according to the institutions' own protocols. For TCRbeta analysis, collaborators shipped samples in one of three forms: frozen whole blood, isolated PBMCs, or DNA extracted from either of those sample types. The immunoSEQ Assay, a bias-controlled multiplex PCR, was used to amplify TCRbeta CDR3 regions from genomic DNA. The study's own analysis went as follows. Nucleated cell counts per sample were estimated from amplification of reference gene primers within the assay. Sequence reads were collapsed and filtered to measure the absolute abundance of every unique TCRbeta CDR3 rearrangement. Productive Simpson clonality was computed per sample as the square root of Simpson's diversity index over productive rearrangements. TCRdb mirrors the immuneACCESS table, restricted to in-frame sequences. Some clones are absent from its copies; in checked studies, under half trace to an unresolved V gene, and the reason for the others is unknown. That table furnishes V, J and clone size, whereas the DNA furnished D and trimming. Counted in this sample were roughly 120,000 clones; about four fifths of them appeared once. Less than 15% of the sample goes to the ten largest clones.

The CDR3 measures 15 amino acids from cysteine to phenylalanine. The CDR3 DNA has 45 bases and is translated from base 1. The germline V gene (reference sequence) supplies CDR1 LGHDT and CDR2 YNNKEL. V is cut by 5 bases and J by 0 bases, and the space between the germline ends is 13 bases. Beyond this particular receptor, the publication reports: The quantity of clinical and demographic metadata differed by source and by participant and was supplied without curation.

Recombination linked TRBV3-1 (or the pseudogene TRBV3-2) to TRBJ1-1; the D gene is perhaps TRBD1, on 6 matching bases. The sequence derives from a woman aged 55-70 years with acute or convalescent COVID-19. Sequenced material: peripheral blood. The sequence in DNA is TGTGCCAGCAGCAGTCTTAGGGGGATGAACACTGAAGCTTTCTTT. Its product reads: CASSSLRGMNTEAFF.